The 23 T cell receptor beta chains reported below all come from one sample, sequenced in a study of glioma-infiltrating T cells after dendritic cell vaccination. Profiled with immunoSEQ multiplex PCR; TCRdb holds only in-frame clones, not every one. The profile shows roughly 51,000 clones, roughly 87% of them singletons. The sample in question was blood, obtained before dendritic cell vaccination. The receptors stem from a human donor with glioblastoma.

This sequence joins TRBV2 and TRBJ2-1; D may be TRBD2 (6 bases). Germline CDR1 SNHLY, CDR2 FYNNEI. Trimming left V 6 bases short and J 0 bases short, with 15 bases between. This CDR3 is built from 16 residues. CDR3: CASRPGTLSSYNEQFF. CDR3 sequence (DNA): TGTGCCAGCAGACCCGGGACTCTCAGCTCCTACAATGAGCAGTTCTTC.

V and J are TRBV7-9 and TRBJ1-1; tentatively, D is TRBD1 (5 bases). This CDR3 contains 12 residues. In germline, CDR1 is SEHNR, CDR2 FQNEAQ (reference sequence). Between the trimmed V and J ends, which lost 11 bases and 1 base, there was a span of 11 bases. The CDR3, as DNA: TGTGCCCTGGGGCAGTCGAACACTGAAGCTTTCTTT. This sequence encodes CALGQSNTEAFF.

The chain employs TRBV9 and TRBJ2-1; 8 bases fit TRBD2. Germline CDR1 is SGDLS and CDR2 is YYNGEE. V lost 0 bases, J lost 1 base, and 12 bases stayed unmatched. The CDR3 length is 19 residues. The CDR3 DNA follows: TGTGCCAGCAGCGTAGCCACCGGTGGCGGGAGGTTGTCCTACAATGAGCAGTTCTTC. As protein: CASSVATGGGRLSYNEQFF.

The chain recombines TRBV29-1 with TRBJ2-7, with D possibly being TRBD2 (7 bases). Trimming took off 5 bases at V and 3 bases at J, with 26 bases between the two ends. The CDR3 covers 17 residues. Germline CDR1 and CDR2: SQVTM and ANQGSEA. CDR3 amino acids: CSVSGGTGRRIFYEQYF. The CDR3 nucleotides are TGCAGCGTTTCGGGGGGTACAGGGAGGAGGATATTCTACGAGCAGTACTTC.

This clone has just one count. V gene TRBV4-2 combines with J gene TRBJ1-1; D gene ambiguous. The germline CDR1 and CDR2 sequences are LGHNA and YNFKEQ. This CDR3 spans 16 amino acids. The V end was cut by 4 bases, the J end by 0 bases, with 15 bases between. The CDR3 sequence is CASSLLGSAMNTEAFF. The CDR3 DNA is TGTGCCAGCAGCCTCCTGGGGAGCGCCATGAACACTGAAGCTTTCTTT.

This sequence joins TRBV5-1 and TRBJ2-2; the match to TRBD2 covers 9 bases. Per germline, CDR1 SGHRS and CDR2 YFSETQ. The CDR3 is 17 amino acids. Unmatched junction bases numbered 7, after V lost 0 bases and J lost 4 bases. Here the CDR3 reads CASSLVGSSGSTGELFF. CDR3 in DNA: TGCGCCAGCAGCTTGGTAGGGAGTAGCGGGAGCACCGGGGAGCTGTTTTTT.

The CDR3: CASSIKRGSSFYNEQFF. The CDR3 bases are TGTGCCAGTAGTATTAAGCGTGGATCCTCCTTCTACAATGAGCAGTTCTTC. The chain carries TRBV19 and TRBJ2-1; D not resolved. Trimming pared 3 bases from V and 3 bases from J, leaving 18 bases between. CDR3 length: 17 amino acids. CDR1 LNHDA and CDR2 SQIVND come from the germline V gene (reference sequence).

The DNA for the CDR3 is TGTGCCAGCAGTGGCTCGAGAGGGCTGAACACTGAAGCTTTCTTT. As protein: CASSGSRGLNTEAFF. The chain uses TRBV25-1 and TRBJ1-1, with unresolved D. V was trimmed by 4 bases and J by 0 bases, leaving 12 bases between them. CDR1 and CDR2 (germline): MGHDK, SYGVNS. The CDR3 contains 15 residues. Using reference TRBV25-1 and TRBJ1-1 for the parts outside the CDR3, the full variable domain is EADIYQTPRYLVIGTGKKITLECSQTMGHDKMYWYQQDPGMELHLIHYSYGVNSTEKGDLSSESTVSRIRTEHFPLTLESARPSHTSQYLCASSGSRGLNTEAFFGQGTRLTVV.

CDR3 DNA: TGTGCCAGCAGTTACTCCCCAGGGCAGGATGGCTACACCTTC. This codes for CASSYSPGQDGYTF. This chain joins TRBV6-5 and TRBJ1-2; D may be TRBD1 (5 bases). Deletions cut 0 bases from V and 6 bases from J, with 11 bases between. This CDR3 contains 14 residues. Germline V gene sequence: CDR1 MNHEY, CDR2 SVGAGI.

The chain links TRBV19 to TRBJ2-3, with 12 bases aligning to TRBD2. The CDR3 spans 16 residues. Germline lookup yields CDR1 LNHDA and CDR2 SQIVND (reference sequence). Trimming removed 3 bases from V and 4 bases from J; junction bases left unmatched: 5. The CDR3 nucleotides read TGTGCCAGTAGTATTAGGACTAGCGGGATGGCAGATACGCAGTATTTT. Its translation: CASSIRTSGMADTQYF.

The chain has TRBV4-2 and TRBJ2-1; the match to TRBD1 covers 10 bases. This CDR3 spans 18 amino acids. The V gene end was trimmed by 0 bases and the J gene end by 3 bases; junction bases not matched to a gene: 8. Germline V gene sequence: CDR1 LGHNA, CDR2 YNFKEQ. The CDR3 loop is CASSQESGQGRIYNEQFF. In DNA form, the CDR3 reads TGTGCCAGCAGCCAAGAGTCGGGACAGGGGAGGATCTACAATGAGCAGTTCTTC.

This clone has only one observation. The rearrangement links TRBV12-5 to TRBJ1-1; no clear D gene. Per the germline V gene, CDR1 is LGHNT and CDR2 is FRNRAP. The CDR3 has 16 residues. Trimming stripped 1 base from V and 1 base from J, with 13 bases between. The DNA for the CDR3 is TGTGCTAGTGGTTTGGGAAATGCGGTTAAGAACACTGAAGCTTTCTTT. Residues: CASGLGNAVKNTEAFF.

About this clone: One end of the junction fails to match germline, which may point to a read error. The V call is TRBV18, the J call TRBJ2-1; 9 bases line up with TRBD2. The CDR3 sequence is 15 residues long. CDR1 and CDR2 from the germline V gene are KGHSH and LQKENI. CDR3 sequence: CASSPTSGDYNEQFF. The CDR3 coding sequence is TGTGCCAGTTCACCGACTAGCGGAGACTACAATGAGCAGTTCTTC.

The CDR3 DNA reads TGTGCCAGCAGCGTAGAGGGCAGCAGGGGTGAAGCTTTCTTT. It translates to CASSVEGSRGEAFF. The rearrangement links TRBV9 to TRBJ1-1, with D possibly matching TRBD1 (6 bases). V was shortened by 0 bases and J by 7 bases, with 13 bases between the two germline ends. This CDR3 spans 14 amino acids. Per germline, CDR1 SGDLS and CDR2 YYNGEE.

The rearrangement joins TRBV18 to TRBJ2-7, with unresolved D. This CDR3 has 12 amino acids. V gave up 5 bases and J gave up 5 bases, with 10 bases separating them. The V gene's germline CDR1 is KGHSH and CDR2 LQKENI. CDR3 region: CASSTGIDEQYF. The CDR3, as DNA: TGTGCCAGCTCAACTGGTATCGACGAGCAGTACTTC.

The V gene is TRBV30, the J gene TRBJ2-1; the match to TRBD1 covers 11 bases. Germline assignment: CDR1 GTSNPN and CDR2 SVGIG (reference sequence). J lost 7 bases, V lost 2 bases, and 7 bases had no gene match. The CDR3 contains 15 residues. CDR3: CAWSHGTGGSNEQFF. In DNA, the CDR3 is TGTGCCTGGAGTCATGGGACAGGGGGATCAAATGAGCAGTTCTTC. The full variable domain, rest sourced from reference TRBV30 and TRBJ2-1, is SQTIHQWPATLVQPVGSPLSLECTVEGTSNPNLYWYRQAAGRGLQLLFYSVGIGQISSEVPQNLSASRPQDRQFILSSKKLLLSDSGFYLCAWSHGTGGSNEQFFGPGTRLTVL.

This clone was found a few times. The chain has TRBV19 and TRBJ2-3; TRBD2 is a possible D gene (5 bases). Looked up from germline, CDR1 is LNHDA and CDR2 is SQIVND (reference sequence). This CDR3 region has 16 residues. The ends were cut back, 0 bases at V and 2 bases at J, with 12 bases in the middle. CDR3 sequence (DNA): TGTGCCAGTAGTATAGAAAAAGGGAGAGTCACAGATACGCAGTATTTT. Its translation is CASSIEKGRVTDTQYF.

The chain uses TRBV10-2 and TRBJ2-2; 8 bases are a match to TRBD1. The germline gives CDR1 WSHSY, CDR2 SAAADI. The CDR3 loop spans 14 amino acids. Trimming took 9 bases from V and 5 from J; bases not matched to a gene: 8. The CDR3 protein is CARGRTGLTGELFF. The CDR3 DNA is TGCGCCAGGGGAAGGACAGGGCTTACCGGGGAGCTGTTTTTT.

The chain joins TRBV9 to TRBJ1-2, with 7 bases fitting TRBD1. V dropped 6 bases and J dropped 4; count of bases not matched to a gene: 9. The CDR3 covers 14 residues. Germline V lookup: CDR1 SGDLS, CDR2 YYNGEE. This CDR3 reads CASTETGRTYGYTF. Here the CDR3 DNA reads TGTGCCAGCACGGAGACAGGGAGGACCTATGGCTACACCTTC.

CDR3 coding DNA: TGCGCCAGCAGCCAAGCTTTCTCTCCCGGGGTTGGTGAGCAGTTCTTC. Residues: CASSQAFSPGVGEQFF. This chain links TRBV4-3 with TRBJ2-1, with a possible D match to TRBD2 (5 bases). Germline V gives CDR1 LGHNA, CDR2 YSLEER. Deletions cut 1 base from V and 9 bases from J, with 19 bases between. The CDR3 sequence is 16 residues long.

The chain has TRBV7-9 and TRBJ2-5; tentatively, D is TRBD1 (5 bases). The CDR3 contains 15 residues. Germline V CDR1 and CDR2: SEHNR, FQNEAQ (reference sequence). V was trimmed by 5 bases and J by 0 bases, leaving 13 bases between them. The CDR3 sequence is CASSPPTENQETQYF. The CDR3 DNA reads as TGTGCCAGCAGCCCTCCGACAGAAAACCAAGAGACCCAGTACTTC.

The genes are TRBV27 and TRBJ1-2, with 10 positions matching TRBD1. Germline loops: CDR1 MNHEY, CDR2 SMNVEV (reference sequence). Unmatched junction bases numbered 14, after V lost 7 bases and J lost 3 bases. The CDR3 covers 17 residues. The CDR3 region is CASNPGPPGQGHYGYTF. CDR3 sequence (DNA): TGTGCCAGCAACCCAGGCCCCCCGGGACAGGGGCACTATGGCTACACCTTC.

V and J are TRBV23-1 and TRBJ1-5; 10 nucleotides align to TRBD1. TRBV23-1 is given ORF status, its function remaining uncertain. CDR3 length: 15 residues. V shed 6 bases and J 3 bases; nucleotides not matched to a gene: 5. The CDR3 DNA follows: TGCGCCAGCAGGCCCGGGACAGGGGTCAATCAGCCCCAGCATTTT. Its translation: CASRPGTGVNQPQHF.